Below are 29 T cell receptor beta chains sequenced from a single sample in a study of cytomegalovirus exposure and HLA in healthy donors. The PCR used 60 Vbeta and 13 Jbeta primers. Repertoires were generated with immunoSEQ multiplex PCR, while TCRdb's copy carries only in-frame clones and drops some. The sample lists 140,000 to 150,000 clones, roughly 9.7% occurring once. Sequencing input: PBMCs. The receptors were gathered from a man aged 50 or older in good health and CMV-seronegative.

This clone was counted a few times. The chain carries TRBV5-1 and TRBJ2-7; 8 bases are shared with TRBD2. There are 15 residues in the CDR3. CDR1 and CDR2 from the germline V gene are SGHRS and YFSETQ. V was clipped by 1 base and J by 0 bases; unmatched bases: 3. CDR3 in amino acids: CASSLQSGSSYEQYF. The DNA of the CDR3 is TGCGCCAGCAGCTTGCAAAGCGGGAGCTCCTACGAGCAGTACTTC.

The chain recombines TRBV7-3 with TRBJ1-2, with TRBD1 matching over 8 bases. Germline V gives CDR1 SGHTA, CDR2 FQGTGA. The CDR3 has 15 residues. V gave up 4 bases and J gave up 3 bases; unmatched junction bases: 7. The CDR3 loop reads CASSSSGGADYGYTF. CDR3 coding DNA: TGTGCCAGCAGCTCCTCAGGGGGCGCGGACTATGGCTACACCTTC. The whole variable domain, filled in from reference TRBV7-3 and TRBJ1-2, reads GAGVSQTPSNKVTEKGKYVELRCDPISGHTALYWYRQSLGQGPEFLIYFQGTGAADDSGLPNDRFFAVRPEGSVSTLKIQRTERGDSAVYLCASSSSGGADYGYTFGSGTRLTVV.

This clone was found a few times. J is TRBJ1-2 and V is TRBV2; D is unresolved. Looked up from germline, CDR1 is SNHLY and CDR2 is FYNNEI. The CDR3 is 12 residues long. V dropped 8 bases and J dropped 4 bases, with 11 bases sitting between them. This chain's CDR3 is CASERAGYGYTF. The DNA of the CDR3 is TGTGCCAGCGAGAGGGCGGGCTATGGCTACACCTTC.

This clone was seen only a few times. The V and J genes are TRBV5-5 and TRBJ1-3; 8 bases line up with TRBD1. This CDR3 is built from 15 residues. Trimming removed 4 bases from V and 3 bases from J; junction bases left unmatched: 6. Germline V gives CDR1 SGHKS, CDR2 YYEKEE (reference sequence). The DNA for the CDR3 is TGTGCCAGCAGCCACCAGGGGGCTAATGGAAACACCATATATTTT. Amino acid sequence: CASSHQGANGNTIYF.

This clone appeared a few times. The chain uses TRBV7-6 and TRBJ1-1; TRBD1 is a possible D gene (6 bases). Germline lookup yields CDR1 SGHVS and CDR2 FNYEAQ. Between the trimmed V and J ends, which lost 3 bases and 5 bases, there was a span of 10 bases. The CDR3 totals 13 residues. CDR3: CASSLRGGTEAFF. The CDR3 DNA reads TGTGCCAGCAGCTTGAGGGGGGGGACTGAAGCTTTCTTT.

The CDR3 spells CASSMAGLAGSSDTQYF. DNA of the CDR3: TGTGCCAGTAGTATGGCGGGCCTAGCGGGCTCCTCAGATACGCAGTATTTT. This rearrangement joins TRBV19 to TRBJ2-3; 8 nucleotides align to TRBD2. Germline CDR1 is LNHDA and CDR2 is SQIVND (reference sequence). The V gene end was trimmed by 3 bases and the J gene end by 4 bases; junction bases not matched to a gene: 12. This CDR3 spans 17 amino acids.

The chain employs TRBV6-5 and TRBJ2-7, with D perhaps TRBD1 (6 bases). The ends were cut back, 5 bases at V and 0 bases at J, with 11 bases in the middle. The CDR3 is made up of 14 amino acids. Germline CDR1 and CDR2: MNHEY and SVGAGI. CDR3 DNA: TGTGCCAGCAGTCGACAGGTTAGCTCCTACGAGCAGTACTTC. Amino acid sequence: CASSRQVSSYEQYF.

This clone was recorded a few times. The gene calls are TRBV7-2 and TRBJ1-2; TRBD1 matches at 12 bases. Germline trimming cut 7 bases from V and 2 bases from J; bases unmatched to any gene: 14. This CDR3 comprises 18 residues. In germline, CDR1 is SGHTA, CDR2 FQGNSA. The CDR3 sequence is CASTVRWGQGAGNYGYTF. CDR3 nucleotides: TGTGCCAGCACCGTCCGATGGGGACAGGGGGCGGGAAACTATGGCTACACCTTC. The full variable domain, completed using reference TRBV7-2 and TRBJ1-2, is GAGVSQSPSNKVTEKGKDVELRCDPISGHTALYWYRQSLGQGLEFLIYFQGNSAPDKSGLPSDRFSAERTGGSVSTLTIQRTQQEDSAVYLCASTVRWGQGAGNYGYTFGSGTRLTVV.

This clone came up a few times. The chain joins TRBV14 to TRBJ2-3; TRBD1 matches 10 bases. V dropped 4 bases and J dropped 2; count of bases not matched to a gene: 6. There are 16 residues in the CDR3. Germline CDR1 reads SGHDN; CDR2 reads FVKESK. The CDR3 coding sequence is TGTGCCAGCAGCCCAGGGACAGGGGCTAACACAGATACGCAGTATTTT. This gives the protein CASSPGTGANTDTQYF. Full variable domain (missing parts from reference TRBV14 and TRBJ2-3): EAGVTQFPSHSVIEKGQTVTLRCDPISGHDNLYWYRRVMGKEIKFLLHFVKESKQDESGMPNNRFLAERTGGTYSTLKVQPAELEDSGVYFCASSPGTGANTDTQYFGPGTRLTVL.

This rearrangement joins TRBV5-1 to TRBJ1-1; D remains unclear. Trimming removed 7 bases at V and 2 bases at J, with 6 bases between. Germline V gives CDR1 SGHRS, CDR2 YFSETQ. This CDR3 has 11 amino acids. CDR3 nucleotides: TGCGCCAGCCGGGTTAACACTGAAGCTTTCTTT. This sequence encodes CASRVNTEAFF.

This clone was seen only a few times. The chain couples TRBV27 to TRBJ2-4; D possibly corresponds to TRBD2 (6 bases). CDR1 is MNHEY, CDR2 SMNVEV, per germline (reference sequence). Trimming shortened V by 6 bases and J by 9 bases, and 18 bases separated the two germline ends. The CDR3 length is 14 residues. CDR3 nucleotides: TGTGCCAGCAGCCGACGGGGAGGTGAGGGCATTCAGTACTTC. Translation: CASSRRGGEGIQYF.

In its sample, this clone was seen a few times. The chain links TRBV5-4 to TRBJ2-5, with TRBD1 matching 8 bases. In germline, CDR1 is SGHNT, CDR2 YYREEE (reference sequence). The ends lost 2 bases at V and 2 bases at J; junction bases unmatched: 5. This CDR3 spans 15 amino acids. In nucleotides, the CDR3 is TGTGCCAGCAGCTTTATAGGACAGGGACAAGAGACCCAGTACTTC. It yields the protein CASSFIGQGQETQYF.

This clone appeared a few times. This rearrangement joins TRBV10-3 to TRBJ2-5; 10 positions match TRBD2. From germline, CDR1 is ENHRY and CDR2 SYGVKD. The CDR3 is 15 amino acids. The ends lost 8 bases at V and 2 bases at J; junction bases unmatched: 8. Written as DNA, the CDR3 is TGTGCCATCGGGGGGTCTAGCGGGAGACAAGAGACCCAGTACTTC. It translates to CAIGGSSGRQETQYF.

This clone was detected only a few times. V is TRBV19 and J is TRBJ1-5, with 7 bases that match TRBD1. Per germline, CDR1 LNHDA and CDR2 SQIVND (reference sequence). This CDR3 has 14 amino acids. The J segment lost 5 bases and the V segment lost 7 bases, leaving 8 bases of the junction unmatched. CDR3 residues: CASTRQGSYQPQHF. For the CDR3, the DNA is TGTGCCAGTACCCGACAGGGCAGCTATCAGCCCCAGCATTTT.

This clone turned up a few times. The chain carries TRBV2 and TRBJ1-4, with D possibly TRBD1 on 6 matching bases. Trimming left V 5 bases short and J 4 bases short, with 8 bases between. The CDR3 contains 13 residues. Germline CDR1 reads SNHLY; CDR2 reads FYNNEI. CDR3 sequence reads: CASSPRGNEKLFF. As DNA, the CDR3 is TGTGCCAGCAGTCCCAGGGGTAATGAAAAACTGTTTTTT.

This clone has only a few counts. The chain has TRBV6-5 and TRBJ1-1, with TRBD1 as a possible D gene (6 bases). Germline assignment: CDR1 MNHEY and CDR2 SVGAGI. Trimming shortened V by 7 bases and J by 4 bases, and 10 bases separated the two germline ends. CDR3 size: 12 residues. The CDR3 nucleotides are TGTGCCAGCACCAGGGGCGGCACTGAAGCTTTCTTT. The encoded protein is CASTRGGTEAFF.

The chain links TRBV19 to TRBJ2-1; 8 bases align to TRBD2. Germline V gene lookup returns CDR1 LNHDA and CDR2 SQIVND (reference sequence). The CDR3 totals 15 residues. Trimming removed 1 base from V and 5 bases from J; junction bases left unmatched: 4. For the CDR3, the DNA is TGTGCCAGTAGTATAGGCCGGGGGGGCAACAATGAGCAGTTCTTC. Translation gives CASSIGRGGNNEQFF.

This clone occurred a few times. The chain is built from TRBV7-9 and TRBJ1-1; D remains unclear. V dropped 4 bases and J dropped 5 bases, with 14 bases sitting between them. The germline V gene has CDR1 SEHNR and CDR2 FQNEAQ (reference sequence). This CDR3 is built from 14 residues. CDR3 nucleotide sequence: TGTGCCAGCAGCTCAACCCAGAGAGGGACTGAAGCTTTCTTT. Encoded protein: CASSSTQRGTEAFF.

This clone was detected only a few times. The V call is TRBV5-4, the J call TRBJ2-7, with TRBD2 matching over 7 bases. Germline CDR1 reads SGHNT; CDR2 reads YYREEE (reference sequence). The CDR3 consists of 14 residues. After removal of 4 bases from V and 0 bases from J, the junction contained 4 bases not matched to a gene. The CDR3 DNA reads as TGTGCCAGCAGCCACCGGACTAGCTCCTACGAGCAGTACTTC. Translation gives CASSHRTSSYEQYF.

The chain links TRBV5-1 to TRBJ2-7, with 8 bases identical to TRBD1. The CDR3 runs 14 residues. The V segment lost 1 base and the J segment 2 bases; nucleotides outside the gene matches: 2. Per germline, CDR1 SGHRS and CDR2 YFSETQ. CDR3 residues: CASSLQGAAYEQYF. For the CDR3, the DNA is TGCGCCAGCAGCTTGCAGGGGGCAGCCTACGAGCAGTACTTC.

This clone was observed a few times. CDR3 DNA sequence: TGCAGTGCTATAAAAGAGACCCAGTACTTC. As protein: CSAIKETQYF. This chain joins TRBV20-1 and TRBJ2-5; no clear D. Per the germline V gene, CDR1 is DFQATT and CDR2 is SNEGSKA (reference sequence). The CDR3 consists of 10 residues. Trimming stripped 4 bases from V and 3 bases from J, with 3 bases between.

This chain joins TRBV7-2 and TRBJ1-1; TRBD1 might be the D (5 bases). Looked up from germline, CDR1 is SGHTA and CDR2 is FQGNSA. V was cut by 5 bases and J by 0 bases, with 13 bases left in between. The CDR3 loop spans 15 amino acids. The CDR3 sequence is CASSRSPGLNTEAFF. CDR3 DNA: TGTGCCAGCAGCCGATCACCAGGGTTGAACACTGAAGCTTTCTTT. The entire variable domain, with the rest obtained from reference TRBV7-2 and TRBJ1-1, is as follows: GAGVSQSPSNKVTEKGKDVELRCDPISGHTALYWYRQSLGQGLEFLIYFQGNSAPDKSGLPSDRFSAERTGGSVSTLTIQRTQQEDSAVYLCASSRSPGLNTEAFFGQGTRLTVV.

This clone was seen a few times. The gene calls are TRBV6-5 and TRBJ2-3, with 12 bases that match TRBD2. The CDR3 spans 15 residues. Germline assignment: CDR1 MNHEY and CDR2 SVGAGI. J lost 6 bases, V lost 6 bases, and 7 bases had no gene match. The chain's CDR3 is CASRRTSGIVDTQYF. For the CDR3, the DNA is TGTGCCAGCAGGCGGACTAGCGGGATAGTCGATACGCAGTATTTT.

This clone was counted a few times. V is TRBV5-1 and J is TRBJ2-7; D remains unclear. V lost 4 bases to trimming and J lost 2 bases, with 10 bases between them. The CDR3 loop spans 13 amino acids. Germline CDR1 SGHRS, CDR2 YFSETQ. DNA of the CDR3: TGCGCCAGCAGCGAGCCTGCCCCCTACGAGCAGTACTTC. Protein: CASSEPAPYEQYF. Using reference TRBV5-1 and TRBJ2-7 for the parts outside the CDR3, the full variable domain is KAGVTQTPRYLIKTRGQQVTLSCSPISGHRSVSWYQQTPGQGLQFLFEYFSETQRNKGNFPGRFSGRQFSNSRSEMNVSTLELGDSALYLCASSEPAPYEQYFGPGTRLTVT.

The table lists this clone with a few counts. This chain joins TRBV11-2 and TRBJ2-7; D is possibly TRBD1 (7 bases). Germline V lookup: CDR1 SGHAT, CDR2 FQNNGV. The CDR3 runs to 14 residues. The ends were cut back, 5 bases at V and 7 bases at J, with 18 bases in the middle. The CDR3 here is CASSLQLQGREQYF. The CDR3 coding sequence is TGTGCCAGCAGCCTCCAACTACAGGGGAGGGAGCAGTACTTC. Filled out from reference TRBV11-2 and TRBJ2-7, the complete variable domain reads EAGVAQSPRYKIIEKRQSVAFWCNPISGHATLYWYQQILGQGPKLLIQFQNNGVVDDSQLPKDRFSAERLKGVDSTLKIQPAKLEDSAVYLCASSLQLQGREQYFGPGTRLTVT.

This clone was found a few times. The genes are TRBV6-5 and TRBJ1-1; 9 nucleotides align to TRBD1. The CDR3 has 12 residues. V shed 6 bases, J shed 6 bases, and the junction held 2 bases outside the gene matches. The germline V gene has CDR1 MNHEY and CDR2 SVGAGI. The CDR3 protein is CASRQGASEAFF. CDR3 nucleotides: TGTGCCAGCAGACAGGGGGCGTCTGAAGCTTTCTTT.

The CDR3 loop is CASSLTGQGGYGYTF. Written as DNA, the CDR3 is TGTGCCAGCAGCTTAACCGGACAGGGGGGCTATGGCTACACCTTC. The V and J genes are TRBV7-3 and TRBJ1-2, with TRBD1 matching over 10 bases. The V and J ends lost 0 bases and 4 bases, in that order; junction bases with no gene match: 2. This CDR3 spans 15 amino acids. Germline V lookup: CDR1 SGHTA, CDR2 FQGTGA.

The CDR3 DNA reads as TGTGCCAGCAGCTGGGGGGGTGGAGAGACCCAGTACTTC. Amino acid sequence: CASSWGGGETQYF. The V call is TRBV13, the J call TRBJ2-5; TRBD2 agrees at 7 bases. Trimming cost V 4 bases and J 4 bases; bases outside gene matches: 3. The CDR3 has 13 residues. CDR1 and CDR2 from the germline V gene are PRHDT and FYEKMQ (reference sequence).

J is TRBJ2-5 and V is TRBV19; 14 bases are a match to TRBD2. Losses at the gene ends were 5 bases for V and 5 bases for J; bases not matched to a gene: 7. CDR1 and CDR2 from the germline V gene are LNHDA and SQIVND (reference sequence). The CDR3 covers 16 residues. Here the CDR3 reads CASSGGTSGSRETQYF. The CDR3 nucleotides read TGTGCCAGTAGTGGAGGGACTAGCGGGAGTCGGGAGACCCAGTACTTC.